These 8 T cell receptor beta chains share one sample of origin, sequenced in a study of cytomegalovirus exposure and HLA in healthy donors. PCR was performed using 60 Vbeta and 13 Jbeta primers. Profiling relied on immunoSEQ multiplex PCR, and the TCRdb table lists in-frame clones only, not all of them. The sample has 150,000 to 200,000 clones; approximately 80% are singletons. Sequenced sample: PBMCs. The origin of the receptors is a man in his late teens or twenties in good health and CMV-seronegative.

The genes are TRBV18 and TRBJ1-3, with TRBD1 as a possible D gene (5 bases). Trimming cost V 3 bases and J 0 bases, with 12 bases left between them. The CDR3 runs 16 residues. Germline values: CDR1 KGHSH, CDR2 LQKENI. The chain's CDR3 is CASSPPGISSGNTIYF. As DNA, the CDR3 is TGTGCCAGCTCACCGCCAGGGATAAGCTCTGGAAACACCATATATTTT.

The chain links TRBV7-9 to TRBJ2-2, with 7 bases matching TRBD2. Trimming cost V 1 base and J 7 bases; bases outside gene matches: 6. The CDR3 has 15 amino acids. The V gene's germline CDR1 is SEHNR and CDR2 FQNEAQ (reference sequence). Here the CDR3 reads CASSLGREAGGELFF. Here the CDR3 DNA reads TGTGCCAGCAGCTTAGGACGGGAGGCTGGCGGGGAGCTGTTTTTT.

This chain joins TRBV5-6 and TRBJ2-4; D is unresolved. Germline V gene lookup returns CDR1 SGHDT and CDR2 YYEEEE. V shed 9 bases and J shed 2 bases, with 15 bases lying between them. This CDR3 spans 14 amino acids. For the CDR3, the DNA is TGTGCCAATAACCTTTCCAGGCCCAAAAACATTCAGTACTTC. Protein sequence: CANNLSRPKNIQYF.

This rearrangement joins TRBV6-5 to TRBJ2-3; 9 nucleotides align to TRBD2. Trimming at V came to 0 bases and at J to 3 bases, leaving 4 bases not matched to a gene. Germline loops: CDR1 MNHEY, CDR2 SVGAGI. The CDR3 runs 16 residues. CDR3 bases: TGTGCCAGCAGTTACTCTGGGACTAGCTTTACAGATACGCAGTATTTT. Amino acid sequence: CASSYSGTSFTDTQYF.

The rearrangement links TRBV28 to TRBJ2-1; D is ambiguous. V lost 4 bases, J lost 6 bases, and 7 bases lay in between. The CDR3 spans 12 residues. Germline V CDR1 and CDR2: MDHEN, SYDVKM. CDR3 coding DNA: TGTGCCAGCAGTTACTATCGCAATGAGCAGTTCTTC. This codes for CASSYYRNEQFF.

The chain employs TRBV30 and TRBJ2-1, with 7 bases lining up with TRBD2. The CDR3 length is 14 residues. Germline V lookup: CDR1 GTSNPN, CDR2 SVGIG (reference sequence). Losses at the gene ends were 8 bases for V and 6 bases for J; bases not matched to a gene: 13. DNA for the CDR3: TGTGCCACACGCCCGGGACTACTGATCAATGAGCAGTTCTTC. The encoded protein is CATRPGLLINEQFF.

The chain carries TRBV27 and TRBJ2-2; D gene unclear. Trimming stripped 1 base from V and 1 base from J, with 7 bases between. The germline V gene has CDR1 MNHEY and CDR2 SMNVEV (reference sequence). The CDR3 runs to 15 residues. The CDR3 region is CASSLLAGNTGELFF. The CDR3 bases are TGTGCCAGCAGTTTATTGGCTGGGAACACCGGGGAGCTGTTTTTT.

This clone appeared a few times. V and J are TRBV5-5 and TRBJ2-2, with 8 bases fitting TRBD2. The CDR3 loop spans 16 amino acids. The germline V gene has CDR1 SGHKS and CDR2 YYEKEE (reference sequence). With 0 bases clipped from V and 0 bases from J, the junction kept 1 base outside the gene matches. CDR3 amino acids: CASSLGLASNTGELFF. In nucleotides, the CDR3 is TGTGCCAGCAGCTTGGGACTAGCGTCGAACACCGGGGAGCTGTTTTTT.